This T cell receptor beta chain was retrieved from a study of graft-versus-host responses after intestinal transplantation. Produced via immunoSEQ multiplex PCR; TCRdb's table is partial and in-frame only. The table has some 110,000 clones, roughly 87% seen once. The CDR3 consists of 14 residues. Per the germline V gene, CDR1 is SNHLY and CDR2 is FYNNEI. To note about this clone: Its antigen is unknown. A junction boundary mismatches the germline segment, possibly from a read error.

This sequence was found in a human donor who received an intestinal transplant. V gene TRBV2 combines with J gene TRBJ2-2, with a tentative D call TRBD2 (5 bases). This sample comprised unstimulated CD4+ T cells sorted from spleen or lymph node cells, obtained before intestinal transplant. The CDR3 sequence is CASSEIRGTGELLF. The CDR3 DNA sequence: TGTGCCAGCAGCGAAATAAGAGGCACCGGGGAGCTGCTTTTT.